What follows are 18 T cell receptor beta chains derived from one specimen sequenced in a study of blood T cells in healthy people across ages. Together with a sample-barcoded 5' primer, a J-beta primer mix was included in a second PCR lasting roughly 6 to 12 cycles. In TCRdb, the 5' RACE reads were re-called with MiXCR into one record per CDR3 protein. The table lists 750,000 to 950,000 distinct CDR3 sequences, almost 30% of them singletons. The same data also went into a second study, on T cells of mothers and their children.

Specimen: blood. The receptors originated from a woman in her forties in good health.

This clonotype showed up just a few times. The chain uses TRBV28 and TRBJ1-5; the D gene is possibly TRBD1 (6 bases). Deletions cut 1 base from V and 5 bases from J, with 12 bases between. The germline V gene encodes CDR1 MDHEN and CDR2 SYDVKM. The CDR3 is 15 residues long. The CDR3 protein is CASSLYGQGHQPQHF. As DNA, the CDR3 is TGTGCCAGCAGTTTATATGGGCAGGGGCATCAGCCCCAGCATTTT.

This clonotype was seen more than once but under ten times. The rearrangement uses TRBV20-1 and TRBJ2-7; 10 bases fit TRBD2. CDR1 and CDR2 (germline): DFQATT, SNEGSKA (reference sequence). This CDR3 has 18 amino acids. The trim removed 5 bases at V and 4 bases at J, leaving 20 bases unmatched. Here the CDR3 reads CSAPDSRQWGTSEYEQYF. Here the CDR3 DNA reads TGCAGTGCTCCAGACTCCCGACAGTGGGGGACTAGCGAGTACGAGCAGTACTTC.

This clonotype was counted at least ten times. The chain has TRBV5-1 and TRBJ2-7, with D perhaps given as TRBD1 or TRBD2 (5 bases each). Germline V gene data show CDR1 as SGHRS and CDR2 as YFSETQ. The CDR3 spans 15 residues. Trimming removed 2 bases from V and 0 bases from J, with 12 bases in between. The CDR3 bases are TGCGCCAGCAGCTTTGGGGGTGGGAACTCCTACGAGCAGTACTTC. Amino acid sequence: CASSFGGGNSYEQYF.

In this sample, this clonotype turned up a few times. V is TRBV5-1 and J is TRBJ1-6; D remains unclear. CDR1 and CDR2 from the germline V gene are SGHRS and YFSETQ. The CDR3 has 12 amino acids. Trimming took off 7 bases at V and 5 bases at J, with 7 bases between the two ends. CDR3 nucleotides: TGCGCCAGCGCCAACAATAATTCACCCCTCCACTTT. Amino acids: CASANNNSPLHF.

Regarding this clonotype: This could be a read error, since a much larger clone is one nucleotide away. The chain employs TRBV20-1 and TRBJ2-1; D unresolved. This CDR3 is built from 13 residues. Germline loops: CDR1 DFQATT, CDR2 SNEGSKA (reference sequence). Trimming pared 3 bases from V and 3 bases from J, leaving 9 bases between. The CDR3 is CSASDGYYNEQFF. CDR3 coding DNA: TGCAGTGCTAGTGACGGGTACTACAATGAGCAGTTCTTC.

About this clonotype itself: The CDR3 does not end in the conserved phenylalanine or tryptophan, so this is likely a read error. The CDR3, as DNA: TGCGCCAGCAGCTTAATGGGGACGTACGAGCAGTACTCC. Amino acids: CASSLMGTYEQYS. The chain combines TRBV7-2 with TRBJ2-5; D could derive from TRBD1 or TRBD2 (5 bases each). The J call is uncertain, as TRBJ2-7 better fits the DNA end. From germline, CDR1 is SGHTA and CDR2 FQGNSA. The CDR3 contains 13 residues.

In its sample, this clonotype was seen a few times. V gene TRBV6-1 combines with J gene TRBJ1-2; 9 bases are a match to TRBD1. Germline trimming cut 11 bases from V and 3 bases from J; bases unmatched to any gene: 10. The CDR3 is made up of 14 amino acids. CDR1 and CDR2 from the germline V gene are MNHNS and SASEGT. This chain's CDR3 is CACYRGRVDYGYTF. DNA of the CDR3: TGTGCCTGTTACAGGGGGCGAGTGGACTATGGCTACACCTTC.

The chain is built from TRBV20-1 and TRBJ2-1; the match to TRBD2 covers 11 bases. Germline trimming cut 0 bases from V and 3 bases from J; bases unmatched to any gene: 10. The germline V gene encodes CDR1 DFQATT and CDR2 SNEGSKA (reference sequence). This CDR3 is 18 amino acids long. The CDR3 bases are TGCAGTGCTAGAGATAGGACTAGCGGGTTAACCTTCTACAATGAGCAGTTCTTC. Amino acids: CSARDRTSGLTFYNEQFF.

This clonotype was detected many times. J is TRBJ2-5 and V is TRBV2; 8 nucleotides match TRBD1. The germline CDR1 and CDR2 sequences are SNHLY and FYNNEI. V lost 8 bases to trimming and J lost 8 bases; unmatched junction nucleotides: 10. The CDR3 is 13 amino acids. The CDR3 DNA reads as TGTGCCAGCTCGGGACAGGACGGAGGAACCCAGTACTTC. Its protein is CASSGQDGGTQYF.

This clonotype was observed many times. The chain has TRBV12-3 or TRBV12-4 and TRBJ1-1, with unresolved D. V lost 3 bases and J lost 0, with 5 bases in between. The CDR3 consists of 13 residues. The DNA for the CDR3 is TGTGCCAGCAGTTTTCTGGTGAACACTGAAGCTTTCTTT. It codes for CASSFLVNTEAFF.

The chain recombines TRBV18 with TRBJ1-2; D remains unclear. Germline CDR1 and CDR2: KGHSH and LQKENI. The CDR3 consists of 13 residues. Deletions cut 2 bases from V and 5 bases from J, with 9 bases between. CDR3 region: CASSPETAYGYTF. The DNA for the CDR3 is TGTGCCAGCTCACCAGAGACGGCGTATGGCTACACCTTC. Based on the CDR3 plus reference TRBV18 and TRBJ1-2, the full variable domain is NAGVMQNPRHLVRRRGQEARLRCSPMKGHSHVYWYRQLPEEGLKFMVYLQKENIIDESGMPKERFSAEFPKEGPSILRIQQVVRGDSAAYFCASSPETAYGYTFGSGTRLTVV.

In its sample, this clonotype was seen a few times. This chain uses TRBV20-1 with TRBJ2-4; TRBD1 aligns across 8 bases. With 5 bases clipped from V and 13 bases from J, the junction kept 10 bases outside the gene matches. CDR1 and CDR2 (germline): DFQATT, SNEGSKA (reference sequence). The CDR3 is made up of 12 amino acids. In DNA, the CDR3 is TGCAGTGCTCGACAGGGGCTCCGAGAGCAGTACTTC. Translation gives CSARQGLREQYF.

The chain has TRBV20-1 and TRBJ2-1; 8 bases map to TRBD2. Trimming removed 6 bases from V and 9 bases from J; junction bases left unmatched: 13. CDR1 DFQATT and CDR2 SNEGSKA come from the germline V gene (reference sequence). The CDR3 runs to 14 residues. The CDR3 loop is CSAFGTRSQGEQFF. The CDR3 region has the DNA TGCAGTGCGTTCGGGACTAGATCGCAGGGTGAGCAGTTCTTC.

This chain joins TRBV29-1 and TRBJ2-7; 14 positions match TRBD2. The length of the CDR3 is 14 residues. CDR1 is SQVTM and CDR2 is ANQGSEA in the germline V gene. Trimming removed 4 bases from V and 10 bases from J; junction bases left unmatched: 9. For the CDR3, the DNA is TGCAGCGTTGGACCAGGGACTAGCGGGGGACCTCAGTACTTC. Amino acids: CSVGPGTSGGPQYF.

The CDR3 loop reads CASSLIQNYGYTF. In nucleotides, the CDR3 is TGTGCCAGCAGTCTCATTCAAAACTATGGCTACACCTTC. The rearrangement uses TRBV12-3 or TRBV12-4 and TRBJ1-2; D gene unclear. The V end was cut by 5 bases, the J end by 2 bases, with 9 bases between. This CDR3 is built from 13 residues.

CDR3 nucleotides: TGCGCCAGCAGCCAACTCCAGGGGACCCCCTCACCGGGCACTGAAGCTTTCTTT. Translation gives CASSQLQGTPSPGTEAFF. The chain has TRBV4-1 and TRBJ1-1; the D gene is possibly TRBD1 (6 bases). With 2 bases removed from V and 4 bases from J, the gap between germline ends came to 23 bases. Germline CDR1 and CDR2: MGHRA and YSYEKL. The CDR3 consists of 18 residues.

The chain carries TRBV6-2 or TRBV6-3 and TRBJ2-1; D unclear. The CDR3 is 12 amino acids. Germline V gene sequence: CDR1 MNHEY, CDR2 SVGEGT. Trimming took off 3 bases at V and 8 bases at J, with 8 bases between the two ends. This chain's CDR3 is CASSYVGYEQFF. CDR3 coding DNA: TGTGCCAGCAGTTATGTGGGATATGAGCAGTTCTTC.

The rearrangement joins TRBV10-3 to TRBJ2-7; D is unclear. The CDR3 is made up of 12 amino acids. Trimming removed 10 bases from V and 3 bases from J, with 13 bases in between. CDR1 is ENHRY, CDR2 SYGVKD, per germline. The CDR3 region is CATQDVCYEQYF. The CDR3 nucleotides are TGTGCCACCCAGGACGTATGCTACGAGCAGTACTTC.